The entry below gives a single T cell receptor (beta chain) sequence along with its context. Its specificity is unknown. Profiled with immunoSEQ multiplex PCR; TCRdb holds only in-frame clones, not every one. The repertoire has under 9,000 clones, roughly 85% of them found once; the top ten carry 30% to 35%. This sample's time point: cycle 4 day 1 (C4D1), after 5 to 7 weeks of nivolumab. Relapse was seen in all patients after autologous stem cell transplantation, and brentuximab vedotin exposure was variable. These data belong to a study of PD-1 blockade in classical Hodgkin lymphoma. At the level of the study: Intravenous infusions of nivolumab 3 mg/kg reached patients every 2 weeks.

Study-level findings and limits: Newly diagnosed patients had baseline TCR diversity that was reportedly lower than that of healthy donors. Only CD4+ TCR diversity, not CD8+, had risen significantly by C4D1. Newly diagnosed patients had diversity similar to the baseline diversity of complete responders.

The CDR3 sequence is 16 residues long. Unmatched junction bases numbered 9, after V lost 1 base and J lost 7 bases. Germline values: CDR1 LGHNA, CDR2 YSLEER. The V gene is TRBV4-3, the J gene TRBJ2-1, with 8 bases matching TRBD2. The material sequenced was peripheral blood mononuclear cells (PBMCs), taken before the fourth cycle of nivolumab. The sequence came from a human donor with classical Hodgkin lymphoma. The CDR3 spells CASSQGGLGEGNEQFF. The CDR3 DNA is TGCGCCAGCAGCCAAGGGGGACTAGGAGAGGGGAATGAGCAGTTCTTC.